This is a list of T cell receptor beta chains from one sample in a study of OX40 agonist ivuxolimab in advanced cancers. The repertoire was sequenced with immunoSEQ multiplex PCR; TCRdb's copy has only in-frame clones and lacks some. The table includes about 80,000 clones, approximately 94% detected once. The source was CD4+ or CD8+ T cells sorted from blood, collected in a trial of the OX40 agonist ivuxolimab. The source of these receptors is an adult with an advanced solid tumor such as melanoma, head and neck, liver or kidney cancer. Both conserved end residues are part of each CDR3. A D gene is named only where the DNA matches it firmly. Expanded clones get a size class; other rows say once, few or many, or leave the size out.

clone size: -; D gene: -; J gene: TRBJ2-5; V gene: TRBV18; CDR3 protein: CASSRREETQYF; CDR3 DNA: TGTGCCAGCTCACGACGGGAAGAGACCCAGTACTTC
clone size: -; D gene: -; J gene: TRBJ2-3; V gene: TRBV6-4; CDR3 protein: CPKEPSAQYF; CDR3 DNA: TGTCCTAAGGAGCCTAGTGCTCAGTATTTT
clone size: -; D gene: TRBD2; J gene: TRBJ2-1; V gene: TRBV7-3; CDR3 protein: CASSLGSGASSYNEQFF; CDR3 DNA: TGTGCCAGCAGCTTAGGTAGCGGGGCCTCCTCCTACAATGAGCAGTTCTTC
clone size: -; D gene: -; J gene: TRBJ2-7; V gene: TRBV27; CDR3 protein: CASSSIRRGSYEQYF; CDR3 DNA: TGTGCCAGCAGTTCCATTAGACGGGGATCCTACGAGCAGTACTTC
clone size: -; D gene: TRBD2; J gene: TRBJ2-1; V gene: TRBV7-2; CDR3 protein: CASSFSGIGNEQFF; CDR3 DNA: TGTGCCAGCAGCTTTAGCGGGATAGGTAATGAGCAGTTCTTC
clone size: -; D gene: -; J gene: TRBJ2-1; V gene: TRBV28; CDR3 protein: CASSFARASYNEQFF; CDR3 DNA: TGTGCCAGCAGTTTCGCGAGGGCCTCCTACAATGAGCAGTTCTTC
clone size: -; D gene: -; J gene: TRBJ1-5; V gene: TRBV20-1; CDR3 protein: CSARTGGPQHF; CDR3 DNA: TGCAGTGCTCGGACCGGAGGGCCCCAGCATTTT
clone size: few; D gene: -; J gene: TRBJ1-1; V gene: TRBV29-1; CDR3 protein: CSVERNTEAFF; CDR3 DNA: TGCAGCGTTGAGAGGAACACTGAAGCTTTCTTT
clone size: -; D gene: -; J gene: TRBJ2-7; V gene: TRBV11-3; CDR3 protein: CASRSGILEEQYF; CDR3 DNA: TGTGCCAGCCGCTCGGGTATCCTCGAGGAGCAGTACTTC
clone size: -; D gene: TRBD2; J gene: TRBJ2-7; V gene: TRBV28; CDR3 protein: CASSLGGSSYEQYF; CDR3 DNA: TGTGCCAGCAGTTTAGGCGGGAGCTCCTACGAGCAGTACTTC
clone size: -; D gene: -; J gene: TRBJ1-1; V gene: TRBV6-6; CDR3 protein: CASISSTHTEAFF; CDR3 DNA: TGTGCCAGCATTTCAAGTACCCACACTGAAGCTTTCTTT
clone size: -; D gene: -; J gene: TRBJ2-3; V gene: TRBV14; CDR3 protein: CASSPWGNREHTQYF; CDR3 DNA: TGTGCCAGCAGCCCGTGGGGGAACAGGGAACATACGCAGTATTTT
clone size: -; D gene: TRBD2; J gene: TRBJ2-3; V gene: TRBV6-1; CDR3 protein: CASSGGTSGRGADTQYF; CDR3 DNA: TGTGCCAGCAGTGGTGGGACTAGCGGGCGCGGGGCAGATACGCAGTATTTT
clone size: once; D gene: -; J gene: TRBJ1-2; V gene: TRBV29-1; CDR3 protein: CSVRSVNNYGYTF; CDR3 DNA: TGCAGCGTTCGATCTGTCAATAACTATGGCTACACCTTC
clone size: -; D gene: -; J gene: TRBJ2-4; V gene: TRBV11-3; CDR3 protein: CASTHPGTNIQYF; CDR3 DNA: TGTGCCAGCACCCACCCGGGGACAAACATTCAGTACTTC
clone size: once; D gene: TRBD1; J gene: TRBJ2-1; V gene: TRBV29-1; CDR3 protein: CSVTGGANNEQFF; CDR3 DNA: TGCAGCGTAACAGGGGGCGCGAACAATGAGCAGTTCTTC
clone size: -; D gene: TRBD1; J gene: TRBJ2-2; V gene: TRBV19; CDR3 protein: CASRLTGEQYTGELFF; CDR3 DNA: TGTGCCAGTAGATTGACAGGGGAGCAATACACCGGGGAGCTGTTTTTT
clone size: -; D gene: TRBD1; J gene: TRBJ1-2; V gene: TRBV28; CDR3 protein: CASQGADHYGYTF; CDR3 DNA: TGTGCCAGCCAGGGGGCGGATCACTATGGCTACACCTTC
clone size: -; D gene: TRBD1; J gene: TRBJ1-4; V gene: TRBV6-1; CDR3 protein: CASSWDRVSEKLFF; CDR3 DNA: TGTGCCAGCAGTTGGGACAGGGTTTCCGAAAAACTGTTTTTT
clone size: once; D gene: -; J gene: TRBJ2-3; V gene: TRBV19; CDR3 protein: CASSPDLGQGTDTQYF; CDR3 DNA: TGTGCCAGTAGTCCCGACCTTGGACAAGGAACAGATACGCAGTATTTT
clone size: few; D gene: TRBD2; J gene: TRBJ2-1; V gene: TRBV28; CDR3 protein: CASRGTSGFNEQFF; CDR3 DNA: TGTGCCAGCAGGGGGACTAGCGGCTTCAATGAGCAGTTCTTC